One sample yielded the 23 T cell receptor beta chains listed below, sequenced in a study of T cells in Graves' hyperthyroidism and ophthalmopathy (dated by TCRdb to the late 2010s). The library relied on multiplex PCR. TCRdb records Illumina HiSeq 2000 as the sequencer. TCR beta CDR3 regions were amplified from RNA transcripts. A first-round RT-PCR of the TCR CDR3 used the HTBI primer set with the Qiagen OneStep RT-PCR kit. In-frame beta chains were kept once TCRdb had trimmed the public reads at Q25 with fastp and called clones with MiXCR. Duplicate CDR3 protein sequences are folded into a single record with the most common DNA and genes. Within this sample are about 330,000 distinct CDR3 sequences, with roughly an eighth of them counted one time only. The ten largest clones capture roughly 35% of the sample. Material: blood. These receptors all stem from a middle-aged woman with Graves' ophthalmopathy.

The chain combines TRBV5-5 with TRBJ1-6; TRBD1 might be the D (5 bases). With 3 bases removed from V and 7 bases from J, the gap between germline ends came to 11 bases. The CDR3 runs 14 residues. The germline V gene encodes CDR1 SGHKS and CDR2 YYEKEE (reference sequence). DNA for the CDR3: TGTGCCAGCAGCTCCGGGACGGAAAATTCACCCCTCCACTTT. Translating gives CASSSGTENSPLHF.

This clonotype was detected only once. This may stem from a read error, because a much larger clone lies one nucleotide away. The V call is TRBV12-3 or TRBV12-4, the J call TRBJ2-1; 8 bases are a match to TRBD2. The CDR3 runs 16 residues. V shed 4 bases, J shed 0 bases, and the junction held 5 bases outside the gene matches. The CDR3 loop is CASSYSRGDSYNEQFF. The CDR3 DNA sequence: TGTGCCAGCAGTTATTCGCGGGGGGACTCCTACAATGAGCAGTTCTTC.

V gene TRBV3-1 combines with J gene TRBJ1-1, with no clear D. This CDR3 contains 13 residues. Trimming cost V 1 base and J 7 bases, with 10 bases left between them. Germline CDR1 is LGHDT and CDR2 is YNNKEL (reference sequence). The CDR3 loop reads CASSQGVGLEAFF. The CDR3 DNA is TGTGCCAGCAGCCAAGGGGTAGGACTTGAAGCTTTCTTT.

This clonotype was seen ten or more times. The V call is TRBV7-2, the J call TRBJ1-5; 7 nucleotides line up with TRBD1. The CDR3 loop spans 14 amino acids. The ends lost 5 bases at V and 3 bases at J; junction bases unmatched: 4. Per the germline V gene, CDR1 is SGHTA and CDR2 is FQGNSA. The CDR3 loop reads CASSRDSNNQPQHF. The CDR3 nucleotides are TGTGCCAGCAGCAGGGACAGCAACAATCAGCCCCAGCATTTT.

The gene calls are TRBV18 and TRBJ2-3, with a possible D match to TRBD1 (6 bases). The CDR3 covers 17 residues. CDR1 is KGHSH, CDR2 LQKENI, per germline. V lost 6 bases to trimming and J lost 4 bases, with 23 bases between them. The CDR3 DNA is TGTGCCAGCTCGCGTATGCCGACGGACAGAGTGGCAGATACGCAGTATTTT. Amino acids: CASSRMPTDRVADTQYF.

In this sample, this clonotype turned up many times. The V and J genes are TRBV6-1 and TRBJ2-2; no reliable D call. The CDR3 runs 15 residues. In germline, CDR1 is MNHNS, CDR2 SASEGT. The V end lost 6 bases, the J end lost 4 bases, and 15 bases lay between the germline ends. The CDR3 protein is CASSPPGDGTGELFF. The CDR3 bases are TGTGCCAGCAGCCCCCCCGGAGACGGCACCGGGGAGCTGTTTTTT.

This clonotype was found a few times. CDR3 residues: CAISERSVSYGYTF. For the CDR3, the DNA is TGTGCCATCAGTGAGCGGTCCGTTAGCTATGGCTACACCTTC. The J gene is TRBJ1-2, the V gene TRBV10-3; D is undetermined. CDR1 ENHRY and CDR2 SYGVKD come from the germline V gene. The CDR3 extends over 14 amino acids. V was cut by 2 bases and J by 4 bases, with 11 bases left in between.

This clonotype was found many times. Its ends do not fully match the called genes, so a read error is possible. CDR3 sequence: CASREANYGYTF. CDR3 in DNA: TGTGCCAGCAGGGAAGCTAACTATGGCTACACCTTC. The rearrangement uses TRBV2 and TRBJ1-2; D not certain. The germline gives CDR1 SNHLY, CDR2 FYNNEI. CDR3 size: 12 residues.

This clonotype was seen only a few times. This chain joins TRBV10-3 and TRBJ2-7; no clear D. Trimming took 4 bases from V and 5 from J, leaving 9 bases between them. Germline V gene data show CDR1 as ENHRY and CDR2 as SYGVKD. The CDR3 covers 12 residues. CDR3 loop: CAISVFADEQYF. CDR3 nucleotide sequence: TGTGCCATCAGTGTGTTTGCGGACGAGCAGTACTTC.

This clonotype was counted at least ten times. The chain couples TRBV7-2 to TRBJ2-7; 10 nucleotides match TRBD1. V shed 5 bases, J shed 7 bases, and the junction held 11 bases outside the gene matches. CDR3 length: 15 amino acids. Per the germline V gene, CDR1 is SGHTA and CDR2 is FQGNSA. The CDR3 DNA follows: TGTGCCAGCAGCCCGCCACCGGGACAGGGGAGGGAGCAGTACTTC. It is translated as CASSPPPGQGREQYF.

The CDR3 sequence is CASSLATGTVGGYTF. In nucleotides, the CDR3 is TGCGCCAGCAGCTTGGCCACTGGGACAGTTGGCGGCTACACCTTC. The chain employs TRBV5-1 and TRBJ1-2; 7 nucleotides agree with TRBD1. With V trimmed by 0 bases and J by 8 bases, 10 bases remained unmatched. This CDR3 region has 15 residues. CDR1 and CDR2 from the germline V gene are SGHRS and YFSETQ.

This clonotype was counted ten times or more. The CDR3, as DNA: TGTGCCAGCAGTGAATTTGTCAGGCGGAAGGCGGCTTTCTTT. Amino acids: CASSEFVRRKAAFF. This rearrangement joins TRBV2 to TRBJ1-1; no definite D call. V lost 2 bases and J lost 11, with 18 bases in between. Germline V lookup: CDR1 SNHLY, CDR2 FYNNEI. The CDR3 runs to 14 residues.

This chain joins TRBV28 and TRBJ1-5; D is ambiguous. CDR1 is MDHEN and CDR2 is SYDVKM in the germline V gene. V shed 2 bases and J shed 2 bases, with 19 bases lying between them. CDR3 length equals 18 residues. The chain's CDR3 is CASSLTIPDSIGNQPQHF. CDR3 bases: TGTGCCAGCAGTTTAACCATTCCGGATTCAATCGGCAATCAGCCCCAGCATTTT. Full variable domain (outside the CDR3, taken from reference TRBV28 and TRBJ1-5): DVKVTQSSRYLVKRTGEKVFLECVQDMDHENMFWYRQDPGLGLRLIYFSYDVKMKEKGDIPEGYSVSREKKERFSLILESASTNQTSMYLCASSLTIPDSIGNQPQHFGDGTRLSIL.

This clonotype was seen more than once but under ten times. The V and J genes are TRBV19 and TRBJ2-7; D is unresolved. CDR1 is LNHDA and CDR2 is SQIVND in the germline V gene (reference sequence). The CDR3 extends over 14 amino acids. Trimming left V 4 bases short and J 3 bases short, with 13 bases between. The DNA for the CDR3 is TGTGCCAGTAGTACACGGTCTAGTTACTACGAGCAGTACTTC. Protein sequence: CASSTRSSYYEQYF.

The chain has TRBV13 and TRBJ2-7; a possible D gene is TRBD1 (6 bases). V gave up 5 bases and J gave up 2 bases, with 13 bases separating them. The CDR3 loop spans 14 amino acids. The germline gives CDR1 PRHDT, CDR2 FYEKMQ (reference sequence). CDR3 residues: CASSPKQGTYEQYF. In nucleotides, the CDR3 is TGTGCCAGCAGCCCGAAACAGGGAACCTACGAGCAGTACTTC.

V is TRBV7-2 and J is TRBJ2-6; D remains unclear. Trimming removed 5 bases at V and 1 base at J, with 6 bases between. CDR1 is SGHTA and CDR2 is FQGNSA in the germline V gene. This CDR3 is built from 14 residues. CDR3 nucleotides: TGTGCCAGCAGCCACTCATCTGGGGCCAACGTCCTGACTTTC. Residues: CASSHSSGANVLTF.

This clonotype was seen many times. The rearrangement joins TRBV15 to TRBJ1-5; D is ambiguous. This CDR3 has 14 amino acids. V was trimmed by 3 bases and J by 7 bases, leaving 13 bases between them. CDR1 and CDR2 (germline): LNHNV, YYDKDF (reference sequence). The CDR3 spells CATSSGPWKQPQHF. The CDR3 bases are TGTGCCACCAGCAGTGGACCCTGGAAACAGCCCCAGCATTTT.

The chain joins TRBV5-1 to TRBJ2-7; D may be TRBD1 or TRBD2 (6 bases each). V lost 0 bases, J lost 3 bases, and 22 bases lay in between. The CDR3 is made up of 18 amino acids. CDR1 and CDR2 (germline): SGHRS, YFSETQ. CDR3 loop: CASSLGYGGAPPLYEQYF. CDR3 nucleotides: TGCGCCAGCAGCTTGGGTTACGGGGGCGCACCCCCCCTCTACGAGCAGTACTTC. Complete variable domain (other parts from reference TRBV5-1 and TRBJ2-7): KAGVTQTPRYLIKTRGQQVTLSCSPISGHRSVSWYQQTPGQGLQFLFEYFSETQRNKGNFPGRFSGRQFSNSRSEMNVSTLELGDSALYLCASSLGYGGAPPLYEQYFGPGTRLTVT.

This clonotype was counted at least ten times. V and J are TRBV29-1 and TRBJ2-3; possibly TRBD2 for D (6 bases). CDR3 length: 13 amino acids. Deletions cut 7 bases from V and 5 bases from J, with 16 bases between. The V gene's germline CDR1 is SQVTM and CDR2 ANQGSEA. DNA of the CDR3: TGCAGCGCCGGAGGGGATCTGGGAGATACGCAGTATTTT. Translation: CSAGGDLGDTQYF.

Note on this clonotype: The junction differs from germline at one of its ends, possibly a read error. The chain has TRBV28 and TRBJ2-5, with D perhaps matching TRBD2 (5 bases). From germline, CDR1 is MDHEN and CDR2 SYDVKM. This CDR3 contains 12 residues. The CDR3 is CASSYQSGSSDF. CDR3 bases: TGTGCCAGCAGTTATCAGTCTGGGAGTAGCGACTTC.

This clonotype was recorded at least ten times. V usage is TRBV28 and J usage is TRBJ1-5; 10 positions agree with TRBD1. The CDR3 is made up of 15 amino acids. J lost 4 bases, V lost 7 bases, and 7 bases had no gene match. Germline V gene lookup returns CDR1 MDHEN and CDR2 SYDVKM. The CDR3 bases are TGTGCCAGCATTCCGGGGGGACAGGGGAATCAGCCCCAGCATTTT. Protein: CASIPGGQGNQPQHF.

This chain connects TRBV20-1 to TRBJ1-2, with 10 bases matching TRBD1. J lost 5 bases, V lost 5 bases, and 8 bases had no gene match. The CDR3 contains 14 residues. Looked up from germline, CDR1 is DFQATT and CDR2 is SNEGSKA (reference sequence). The CDR3 protein is CSAFDRGRGYGYTF. The CDR3 DNA reads TGCAGTGCTTTTGACAGGGGGCGGGGTTATGGCTACACCTTC.

The chain carries TRBV6-1 and TRBJ1-2; D possibly corresponds to TRBD1 (6 bases). Germline V CDR1 and CDR2: MNHNS, SASEGT. The ends were cut back, 5 bases at V and 6 bases at J, with 13 bases in the middle. The CDR3 extends over 13 amino acids. The CDR3 region has the DNA TGTGCCAGCAGTTATCAGGGGAAGGATGGCTACACCTTC. Its translation is CASSYQGKDGYTF.